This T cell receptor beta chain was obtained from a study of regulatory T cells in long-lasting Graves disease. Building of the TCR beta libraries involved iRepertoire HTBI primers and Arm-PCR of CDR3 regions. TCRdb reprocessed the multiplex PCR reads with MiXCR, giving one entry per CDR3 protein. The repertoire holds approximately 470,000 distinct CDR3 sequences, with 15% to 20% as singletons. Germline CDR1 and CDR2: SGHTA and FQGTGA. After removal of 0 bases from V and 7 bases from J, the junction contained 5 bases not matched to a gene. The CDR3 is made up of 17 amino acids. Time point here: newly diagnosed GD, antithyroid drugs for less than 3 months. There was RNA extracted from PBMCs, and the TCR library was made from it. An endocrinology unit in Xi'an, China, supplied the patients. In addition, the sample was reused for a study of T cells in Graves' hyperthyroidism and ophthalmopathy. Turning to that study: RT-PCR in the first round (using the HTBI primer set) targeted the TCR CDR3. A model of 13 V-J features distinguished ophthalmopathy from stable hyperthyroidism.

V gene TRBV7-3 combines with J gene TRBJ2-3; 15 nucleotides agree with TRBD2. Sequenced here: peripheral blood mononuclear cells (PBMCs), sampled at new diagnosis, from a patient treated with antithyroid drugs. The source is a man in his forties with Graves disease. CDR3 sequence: CASSLTGLAGGPYTQYF. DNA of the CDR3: TGTGCCAGCAGCTTAACAGGACTAGCGGGAGGGCCGTATACGCAGTATTTT.